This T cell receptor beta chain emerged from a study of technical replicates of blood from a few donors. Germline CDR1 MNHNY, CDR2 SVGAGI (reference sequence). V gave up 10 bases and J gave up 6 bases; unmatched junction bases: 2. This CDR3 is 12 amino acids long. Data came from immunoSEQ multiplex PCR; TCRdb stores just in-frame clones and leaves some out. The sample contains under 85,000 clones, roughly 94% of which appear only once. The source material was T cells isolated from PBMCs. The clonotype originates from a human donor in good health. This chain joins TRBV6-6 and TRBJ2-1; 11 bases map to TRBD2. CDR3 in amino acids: CATGTSGNEQFF. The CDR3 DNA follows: TGTGCCACCGGGACTAGCGGCAATGAGCAGTTCTTC.